This T cell receptor (beta chain) was identified during a study of blood T cell repertoires in COVID-19. Study overall: The origin of the acute and convalescent COVID-19 samples was the United States, Italy and Spain.

Sequenced by immunoSEQ multiplex PCR; TCRdb stores in-frame clones only, minus some. The profile shows over 150,000 clones, roughly 89% of them singletons. The specimen sequenced was peripheral blood. The clonotype comes from a young woman who had recovered from COVID-19.

The CDR3 bases are TGCAGCGTCTCCGGGACAGGGGTCGAAAAACTGTTTTTT. This encodes CSVSGTGVEKLFF. This chain joins TRBV29-1 and TRBJ1-4, with TRBD1 matching 10 bases. The CDR3 length is 13 residues. Germline V gene data show CDR1 as SQVTM and CDR2 as ANQGSEA. V gave up 6 bases and J gave up 8 bases; unmatched junction bases: 6.